This T cell receptor beta chain was recorded in a study of blood T cell repertoires in COVID-19. Germline V CDR1 and CDR2: WSHSY, SAAADI. The CDR3 runs to 15 residues. The ends were cut back, 2 bases at V and 7 bases at J, with 18 bases in the middle. Libraries were prepared by immunoSEQ multiplex PCR; TCRdb keeps only in-frame clonotypes and omits some of them. In the table there are about 200,000 clones, over 70% of which are singletons. This receptor was obtained from a woman of 80 years or more with acute or convalescent COVID-19. Sequencing was done on a sample of peripheral blood. The genes are TRBV10-2 and TRBJ2-7; perhaps TRBD2 as D (7 bases). CDR3 in DNA: TGCGCCAGCAGTGAGCTTGCGGGGGCCTCCTTGGAGCAGTACTTC. Amino acids: CASSELAGASLEQYF.